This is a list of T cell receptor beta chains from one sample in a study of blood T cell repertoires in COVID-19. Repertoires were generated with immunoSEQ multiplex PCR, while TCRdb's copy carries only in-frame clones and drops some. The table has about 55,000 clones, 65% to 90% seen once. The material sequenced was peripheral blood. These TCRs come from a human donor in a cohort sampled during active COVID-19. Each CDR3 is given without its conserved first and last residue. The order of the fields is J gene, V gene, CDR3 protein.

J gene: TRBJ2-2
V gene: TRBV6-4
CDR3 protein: ASSDALAAPGELF

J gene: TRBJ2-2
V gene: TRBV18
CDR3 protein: ASSPQQGLAGVTGELF

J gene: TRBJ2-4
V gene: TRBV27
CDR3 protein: ASSLRGSKNIQY

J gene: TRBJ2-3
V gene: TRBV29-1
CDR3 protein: SVEAFFITSTDTQY

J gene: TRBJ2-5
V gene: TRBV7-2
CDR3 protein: ASSYQGPAAQY

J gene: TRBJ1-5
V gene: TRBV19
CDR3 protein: ASRPGTGFNQPQH

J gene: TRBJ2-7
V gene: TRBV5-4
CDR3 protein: ASSYPAASEQY

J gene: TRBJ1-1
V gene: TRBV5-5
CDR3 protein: ASSLEVNTEAF

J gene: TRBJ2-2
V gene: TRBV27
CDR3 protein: ASSIGLAGGWGTGELF

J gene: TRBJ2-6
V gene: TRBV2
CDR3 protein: ASSYDRGVHGANVLT

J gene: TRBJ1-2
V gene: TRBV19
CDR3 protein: ASSRDAGSNYGYT

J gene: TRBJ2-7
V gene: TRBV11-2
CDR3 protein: ASSYEVHYEQY

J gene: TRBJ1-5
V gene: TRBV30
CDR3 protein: AWSPQGFPQH

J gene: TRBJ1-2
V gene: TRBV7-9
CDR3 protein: ASSFVEGAWKGYT

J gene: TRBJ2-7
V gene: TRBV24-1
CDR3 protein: ATSRTSASEQY

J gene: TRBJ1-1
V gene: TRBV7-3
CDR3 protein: ASSLTGGNTEAF

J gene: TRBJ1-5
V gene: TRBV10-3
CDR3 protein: AISESGRGPNQPQH

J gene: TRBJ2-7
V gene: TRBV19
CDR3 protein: ASSARSGTYYEQY

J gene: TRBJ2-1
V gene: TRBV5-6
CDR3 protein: ASSLRLPPNEQF

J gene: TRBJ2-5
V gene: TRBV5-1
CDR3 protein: ASSLDSGRKETQY

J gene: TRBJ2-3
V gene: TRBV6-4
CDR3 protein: ASSEKWTGVADTQY

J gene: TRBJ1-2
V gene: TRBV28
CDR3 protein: ASSYTNTNYGYT

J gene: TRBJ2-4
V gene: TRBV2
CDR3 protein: ASSEPGENIQY

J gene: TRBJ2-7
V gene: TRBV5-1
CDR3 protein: ASSLSPGTPYEQY

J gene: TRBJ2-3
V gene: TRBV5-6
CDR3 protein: ASSTGDPDTQY

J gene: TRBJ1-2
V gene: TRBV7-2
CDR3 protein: ASRPPGQGAGGYT